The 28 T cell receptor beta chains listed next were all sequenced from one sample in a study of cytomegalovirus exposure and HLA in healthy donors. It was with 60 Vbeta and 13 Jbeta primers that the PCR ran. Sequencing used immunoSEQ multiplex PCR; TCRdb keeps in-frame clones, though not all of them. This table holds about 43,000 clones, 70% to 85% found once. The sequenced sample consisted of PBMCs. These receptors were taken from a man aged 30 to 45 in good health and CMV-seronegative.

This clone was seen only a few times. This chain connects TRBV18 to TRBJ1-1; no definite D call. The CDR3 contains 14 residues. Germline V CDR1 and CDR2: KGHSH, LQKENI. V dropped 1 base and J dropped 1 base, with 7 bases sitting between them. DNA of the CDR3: TGTGCCAGCTCACCACGTGCGCAGAACACTGAAGCTTTCTTT. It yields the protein CASSPRAQNTEAFF.

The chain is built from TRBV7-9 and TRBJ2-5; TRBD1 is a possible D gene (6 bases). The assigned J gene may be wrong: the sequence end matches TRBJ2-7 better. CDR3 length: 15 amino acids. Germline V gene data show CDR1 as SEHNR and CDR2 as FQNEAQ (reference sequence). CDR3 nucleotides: TGTGCCAGCAGCTTAGGTTTACAGGGCGGCTACGAGCAGTACTTC. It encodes CASSLGLQGGYEQYF.

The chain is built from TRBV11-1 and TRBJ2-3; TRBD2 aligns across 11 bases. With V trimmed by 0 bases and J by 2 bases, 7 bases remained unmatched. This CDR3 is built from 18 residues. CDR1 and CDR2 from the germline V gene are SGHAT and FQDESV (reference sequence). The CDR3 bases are TGTGCCAGCAGCTTAGCGAGGGGACTAGCGGCATCCACAGATACGCAGTATTTT. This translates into CASSLARGLAASTDTQYF.

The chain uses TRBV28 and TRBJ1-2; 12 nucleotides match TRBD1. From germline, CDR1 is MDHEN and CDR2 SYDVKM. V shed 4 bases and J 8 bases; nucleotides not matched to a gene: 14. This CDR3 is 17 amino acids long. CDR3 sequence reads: CASSSGGTGGSLQGYTF. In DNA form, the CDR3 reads TGTGCCAGCAGTTCTGGCGGGACAGGGGGCTCCCTCCAAGGCTACACCTTC.

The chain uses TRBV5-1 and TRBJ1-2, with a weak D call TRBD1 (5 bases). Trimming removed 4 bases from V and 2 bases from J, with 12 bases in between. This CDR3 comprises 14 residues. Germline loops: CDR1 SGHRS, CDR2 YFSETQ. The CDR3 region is CASSVQGENYGYTF. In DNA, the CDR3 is TGCGCCAGCAGCGTTCAGGGCGAGAACTATGGCTACACCTTC.

CDR3 in amino acids: CASSLSMRAEQYF. CDR3 nucleotides: TGTGCCAGCAGCTTAAGTATGCGGGCCGAGCAGTACTTC. The chain links TRBV7-2 to TRBJ2-7; a possible D gene is TRBD2 (5 bases). This CDR3 spans 13 amino acids. CDR1 is SGHTA, CDR2 FQGNSA, per germline. Trimming left V 2 bases short and J 6 bases short, with 11 bases between.

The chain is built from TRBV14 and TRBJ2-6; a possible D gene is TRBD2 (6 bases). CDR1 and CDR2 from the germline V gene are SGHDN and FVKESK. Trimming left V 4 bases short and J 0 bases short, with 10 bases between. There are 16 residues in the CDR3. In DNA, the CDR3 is TGTGCCAGCAGCCCCGGGGGTTACTCTGGGGCCAACGTCCTGACTTTC. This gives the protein CASSPGGYSGANVLTF. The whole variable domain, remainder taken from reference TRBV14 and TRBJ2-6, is EAGVTQFPSHSVIEKGQTVTLRCDPISGHDNLYWYRRVMGKEIKFLLHFVKESKQDESGMPNNRFLAERTGGTYSTLKVQPAELEDSGVYFCASSPGGYSGANVLTFGAGSRLTVL.

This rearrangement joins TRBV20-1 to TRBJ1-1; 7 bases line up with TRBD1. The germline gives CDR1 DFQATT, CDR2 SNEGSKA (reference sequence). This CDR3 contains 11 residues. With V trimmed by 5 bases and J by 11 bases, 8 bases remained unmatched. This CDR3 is CSASTGTSAFF. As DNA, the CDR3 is TGCAGTGCTTCGACAGGGACCAGTGCTTTCTTT.

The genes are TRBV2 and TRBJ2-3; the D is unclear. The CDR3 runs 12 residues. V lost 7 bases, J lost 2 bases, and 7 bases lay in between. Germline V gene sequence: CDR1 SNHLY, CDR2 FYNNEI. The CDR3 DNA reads TGTGCCAGCAAACAGTACACAGATACGCAGTATTTT. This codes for CASKQYTDTQYF.

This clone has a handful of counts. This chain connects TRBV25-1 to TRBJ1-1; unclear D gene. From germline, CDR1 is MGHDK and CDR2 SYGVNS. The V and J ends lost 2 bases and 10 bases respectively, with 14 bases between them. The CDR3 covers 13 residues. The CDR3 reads CASSEVGWVGAFF. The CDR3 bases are TGTGCCAGCAGTGAAGTGGGCTGGGTCGGAGCTTTCTTT. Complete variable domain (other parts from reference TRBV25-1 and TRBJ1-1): EADIYQTPRYLVIGTGKKITLECSQTMGHDKMYWYQQDPGMELHLIHYSYGVNSTEKGDLSSESTVSRIRTEHFPLTLESARPSHTSQYLCASSEVGWVGAFFGQGTRLTVV.

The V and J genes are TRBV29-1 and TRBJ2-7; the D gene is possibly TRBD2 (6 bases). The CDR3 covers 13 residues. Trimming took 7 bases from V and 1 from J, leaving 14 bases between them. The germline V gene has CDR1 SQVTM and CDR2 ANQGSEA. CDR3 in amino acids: CSGGTVDSYEQYF. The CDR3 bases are TGCAGCGGCGGGACGGTCGATTCCTACGAGCAGTACTTC.

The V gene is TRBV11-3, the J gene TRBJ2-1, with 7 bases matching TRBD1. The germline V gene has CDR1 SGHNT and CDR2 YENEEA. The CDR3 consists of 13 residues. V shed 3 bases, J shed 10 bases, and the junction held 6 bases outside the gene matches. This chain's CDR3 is CASSFLTGDEQFF. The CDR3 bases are TGTGCCAGCAGCTTCCTCACAGGGGACGAGCAGTTCTTC.

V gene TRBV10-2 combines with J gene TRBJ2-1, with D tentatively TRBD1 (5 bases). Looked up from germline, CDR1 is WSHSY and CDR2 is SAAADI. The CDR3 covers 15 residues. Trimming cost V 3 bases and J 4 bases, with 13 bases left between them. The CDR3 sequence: CASSEIGAQYNEQFF. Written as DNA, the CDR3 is TGCGCCAGCAGTGAAATAGGGGCGCAATACAATGAGCAGTTCTTC.

CDR3 nucleotide sequence: TGCGCCAGCAGTGAGTCGGGGACTAGCAGGTACAATGAGCAGTTCTTC. Encoded protein: CASSESGTSRYNEQFF. The chain uses TRBV10-1 and TRBJ2-1; 9 positions agree with TRBD2. J gave up 4 bases and V 0 bases, and 4 bases lay outside the gene matches. The CDR3 is 16 amino acids. Looked up from germline, CDR1 is WNHNN and CDR2 is SYGVQD (reference sequence).

This CDR3 is CASSSEPRDHRGLGGTQYF. CDR3 nucleotide sequence: TGTGCCAGCAGCTCCGAACCCAGGGACCACAGGGGGTTAGGGGGTACGCAGTATTTT. The chain couples TRBV7-9 to TRBJ2-3; 8 bases line up with TRBD1. The trim removed 4 bases at V and 8 bases at J, leaving 23 bases unmatched. The CDR3 extends over 19 amino acids. CDR1 and CDR2 (germline): SEHNR, FQNEAQ (reference sequence).

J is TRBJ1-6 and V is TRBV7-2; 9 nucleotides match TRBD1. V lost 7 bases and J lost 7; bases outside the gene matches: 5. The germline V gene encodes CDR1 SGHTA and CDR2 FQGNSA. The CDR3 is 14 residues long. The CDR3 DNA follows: TGTGCCAGCAAGTACGGGACAGGGAATTCACCCCTCCACTTT. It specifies CASKYGTGNSPLHF.

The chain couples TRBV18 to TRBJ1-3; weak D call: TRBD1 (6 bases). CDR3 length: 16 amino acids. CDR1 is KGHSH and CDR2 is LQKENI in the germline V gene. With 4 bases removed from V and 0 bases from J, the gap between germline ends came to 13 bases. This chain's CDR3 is CASSHGQSSSGNTIYF. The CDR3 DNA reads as TGTGCCAGCTCACACGGACAGTCCAGCTCTGGAAACACCATATATTTT.

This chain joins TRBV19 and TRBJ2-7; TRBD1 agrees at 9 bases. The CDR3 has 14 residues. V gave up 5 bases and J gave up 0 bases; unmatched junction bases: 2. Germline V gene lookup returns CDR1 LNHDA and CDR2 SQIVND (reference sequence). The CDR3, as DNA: TGTGCCAGTAGTTGGGACAGGGCCTCCTACGAGCAGTACTTC. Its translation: CASSWDRASYEQYF.

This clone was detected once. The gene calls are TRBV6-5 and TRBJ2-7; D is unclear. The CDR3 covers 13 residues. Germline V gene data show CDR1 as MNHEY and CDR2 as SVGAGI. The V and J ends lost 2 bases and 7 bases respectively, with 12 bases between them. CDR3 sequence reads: CASSYRQAWEQYF. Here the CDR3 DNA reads TGTGCCAGCAGTTACCGTCAGGCCTGGGAGCAGTACTTC.

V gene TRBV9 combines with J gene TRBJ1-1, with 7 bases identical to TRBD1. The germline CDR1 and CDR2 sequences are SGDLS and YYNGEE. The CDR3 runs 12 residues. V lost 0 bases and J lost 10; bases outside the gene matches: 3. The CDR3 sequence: CASSVVGGSAFF. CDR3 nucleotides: TGTGCCAGCAGCGTAGTAGGGGGCTCAGCTTTCTTT.

For the CDR3, the DNA is TGTGCCAGCAGTCATCGCCGCGGGGGGCAGGGTAAGAACTACGAGCAGTACTTC. Translating gives CASSHRRGGQGKNYEQYF. The genes are TRBV28 and TRBJ2-7; TRBD2 agrees at 8 bases. Germline CDR1 is MDHEN and CDR2 is SYDVKM. This CDR3 is built from 18 residues. With 5 bases clipped from V and 3 bases from J, the junction kept 18 bases outside the gene matches.

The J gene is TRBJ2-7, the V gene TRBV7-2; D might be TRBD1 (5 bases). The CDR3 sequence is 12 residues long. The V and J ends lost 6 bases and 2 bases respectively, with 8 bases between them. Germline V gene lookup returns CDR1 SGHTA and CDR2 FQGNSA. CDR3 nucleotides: TGTGCCAGCAGGGGGCCCGCCTACGAGCAGTACTTC. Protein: CASRGPAYEQYF.

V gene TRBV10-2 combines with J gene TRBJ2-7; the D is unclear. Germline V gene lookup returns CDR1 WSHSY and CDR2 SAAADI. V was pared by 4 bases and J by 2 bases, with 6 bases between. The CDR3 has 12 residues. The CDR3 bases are TGCGCCAGCAGTGTGTGGCCCTACGAGCAGTACTTC. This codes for CASSVWPYEQYF.

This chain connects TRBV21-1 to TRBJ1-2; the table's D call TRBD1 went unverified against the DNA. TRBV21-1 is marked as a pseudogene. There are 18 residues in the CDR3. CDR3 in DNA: TGTGCCAGCAGCAAATTGGGGACAGGAGATTTTTCTAACTATGGCTACACCTTC. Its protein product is CASSKLGTGDFSNYGYTF.

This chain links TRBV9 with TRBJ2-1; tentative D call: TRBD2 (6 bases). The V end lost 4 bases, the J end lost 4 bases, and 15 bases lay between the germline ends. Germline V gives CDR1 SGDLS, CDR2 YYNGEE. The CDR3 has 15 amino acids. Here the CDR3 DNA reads TGTGCCAGCAGCCCTCGGGAGAAAGGGTACAATGAGCAGTTCTTC. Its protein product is CASSPREKGYNEQFF.

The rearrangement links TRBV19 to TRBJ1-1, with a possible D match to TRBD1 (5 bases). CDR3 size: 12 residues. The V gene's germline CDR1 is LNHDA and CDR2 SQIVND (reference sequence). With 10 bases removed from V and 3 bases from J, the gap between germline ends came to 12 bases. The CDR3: CAITGRYTEAFF. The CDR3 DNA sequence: TGTGCCATTACAGGACGGTACACTGAAGCTTTCTTT.

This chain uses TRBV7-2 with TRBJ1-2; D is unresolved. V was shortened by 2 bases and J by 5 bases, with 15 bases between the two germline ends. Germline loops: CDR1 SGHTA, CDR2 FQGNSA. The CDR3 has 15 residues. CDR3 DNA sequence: TGTGCCAGCAGCTTACCAGGATTTGTTGGGTATGGCTACACCTTC. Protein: CASSLPGFVGYGYTF. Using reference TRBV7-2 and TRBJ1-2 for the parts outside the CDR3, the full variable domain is GAGVSQSPSNKVTEKGKDVELRCDPISGHTALYWYRQSLGQGLEFLIYFQGNSAPDKSGLPSDRFSAERTGGSVSTLTIQRTQQEDSAVYLCASSLPGFVGYGYTFGSGTRLTVV.

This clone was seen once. The CDR3 bases are TGTGCCAGCAGCGTAGACTGGAGTTCCTACGAGCAGTACTTC. Translating gives CASSVDWSSYEQYF. V and J are TRBV9 and TRBJ2-5; D ambiguous. The DNA end is a closer match to TRBJ2-7, so the J assignment may be wrong. Germline V gene data show CDR1 as SGDLS and CDR2 as YYNGEE. This CDR3 comprises 14 residues.